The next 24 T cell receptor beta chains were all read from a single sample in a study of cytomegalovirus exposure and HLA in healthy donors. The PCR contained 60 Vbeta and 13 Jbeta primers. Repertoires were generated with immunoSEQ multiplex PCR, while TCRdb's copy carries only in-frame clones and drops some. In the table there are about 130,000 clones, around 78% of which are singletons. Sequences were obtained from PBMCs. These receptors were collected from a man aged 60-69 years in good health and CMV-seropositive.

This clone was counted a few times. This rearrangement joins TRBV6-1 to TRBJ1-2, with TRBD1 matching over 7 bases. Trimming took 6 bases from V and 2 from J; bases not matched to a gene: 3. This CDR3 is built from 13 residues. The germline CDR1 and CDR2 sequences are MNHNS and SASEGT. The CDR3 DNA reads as TGTGCCAGCAGCCAGGGGGAGAACTATGGCTACACCTTC. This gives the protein CASSQGENYGYTF.

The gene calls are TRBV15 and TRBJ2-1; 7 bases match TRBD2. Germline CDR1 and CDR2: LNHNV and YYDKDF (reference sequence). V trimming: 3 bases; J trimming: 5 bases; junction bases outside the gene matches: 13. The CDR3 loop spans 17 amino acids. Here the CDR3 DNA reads TGTGCCACCAGCAGGGGTATTGGGGGGGAGGAAAACAATGAGCAGTTCTTC. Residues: CATSRGIGGEENNEQFF.

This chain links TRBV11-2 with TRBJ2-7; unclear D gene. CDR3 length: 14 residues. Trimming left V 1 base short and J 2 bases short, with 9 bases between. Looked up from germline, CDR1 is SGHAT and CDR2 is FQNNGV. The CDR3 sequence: CASSLVFGAYEQYF. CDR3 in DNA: TGTGCCAGCAGCTTAGTTTTCGGTGCCTACGAGCAGTACTTC.

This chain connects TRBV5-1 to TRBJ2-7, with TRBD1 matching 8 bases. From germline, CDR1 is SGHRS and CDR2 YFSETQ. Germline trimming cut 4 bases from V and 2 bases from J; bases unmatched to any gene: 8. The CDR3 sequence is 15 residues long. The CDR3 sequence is CASSERTGGPYEQYF. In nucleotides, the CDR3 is TGCGCCAGCAGCGAGCGCACAGGGGGGCCCTACGAGCAGTACTTC.

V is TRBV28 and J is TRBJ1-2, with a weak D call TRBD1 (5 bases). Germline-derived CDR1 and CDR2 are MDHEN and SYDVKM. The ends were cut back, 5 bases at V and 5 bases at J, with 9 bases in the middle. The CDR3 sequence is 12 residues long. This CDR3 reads CASSQQEYGYTF. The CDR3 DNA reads TGTGCCAGCAGTCAACAGGAGTATGGCTACACCTTC.

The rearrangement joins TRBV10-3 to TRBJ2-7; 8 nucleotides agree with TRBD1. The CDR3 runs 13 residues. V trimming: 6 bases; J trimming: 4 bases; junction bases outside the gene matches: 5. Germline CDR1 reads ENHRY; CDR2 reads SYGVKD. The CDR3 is CAIRAGGEYEQYF. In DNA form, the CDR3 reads TGTGCCATCAGGGCAGGGGGCGAATACGAGCAGTACTTC.

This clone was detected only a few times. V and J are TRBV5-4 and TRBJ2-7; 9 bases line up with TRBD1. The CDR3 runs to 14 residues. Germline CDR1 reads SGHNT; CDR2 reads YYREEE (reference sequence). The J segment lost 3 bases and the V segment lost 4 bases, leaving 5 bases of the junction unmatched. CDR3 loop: CASSLDRGDYEQYF. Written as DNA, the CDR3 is TGTGCCAGCAGCCTCGACAGGGGGGACTACGAGCAGTACTTC.

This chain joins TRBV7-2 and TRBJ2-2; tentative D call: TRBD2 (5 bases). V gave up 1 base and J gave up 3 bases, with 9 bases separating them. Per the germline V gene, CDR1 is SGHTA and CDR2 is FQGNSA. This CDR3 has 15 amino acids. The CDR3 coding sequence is TGTGCCAGCAGCTTAGAGACTACAGACACCGGGGAGCTGTTTTTT. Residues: CASSLETTDTGELFF.

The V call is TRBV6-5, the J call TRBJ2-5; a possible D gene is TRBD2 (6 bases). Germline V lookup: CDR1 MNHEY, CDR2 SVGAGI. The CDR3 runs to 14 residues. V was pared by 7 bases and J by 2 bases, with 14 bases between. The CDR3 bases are TGTGCCAGCACCTTCCACAGCGGGCAAGAGACCCAGTACTTC. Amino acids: CASTFHSGQETQYF.

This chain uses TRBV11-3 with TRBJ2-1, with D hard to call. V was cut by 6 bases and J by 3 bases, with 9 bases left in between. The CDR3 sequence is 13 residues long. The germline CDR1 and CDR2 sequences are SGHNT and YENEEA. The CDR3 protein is CASSSAFYNEQFF. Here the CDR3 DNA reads TGTGCCAGCAGTTCCGCGTTCTACAATGAGCAGTTCTTC.

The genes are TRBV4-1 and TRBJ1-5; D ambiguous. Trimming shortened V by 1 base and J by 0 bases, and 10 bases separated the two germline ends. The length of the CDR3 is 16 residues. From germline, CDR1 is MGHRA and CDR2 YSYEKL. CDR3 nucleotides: TGCGCCAGCAGCCAAGTAGCGGGGAATAGCAATCAGCCCCAGCATTTT. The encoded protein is CASSQVAGNSNQPQHF.

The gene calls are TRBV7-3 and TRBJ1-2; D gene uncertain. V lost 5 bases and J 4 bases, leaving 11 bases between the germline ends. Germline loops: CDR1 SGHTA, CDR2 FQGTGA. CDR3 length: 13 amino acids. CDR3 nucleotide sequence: TGTGCCAGCAGCCCCGATCCTAGCTATGGCTACACCTTC. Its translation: CASSPDPSYGYTF.

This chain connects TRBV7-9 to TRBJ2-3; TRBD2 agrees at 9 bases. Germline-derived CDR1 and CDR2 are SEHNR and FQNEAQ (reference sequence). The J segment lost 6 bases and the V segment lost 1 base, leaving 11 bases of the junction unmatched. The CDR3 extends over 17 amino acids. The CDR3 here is CASSLGAAGGPGDTQYF. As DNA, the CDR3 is TGTGCCAGCAGCTTAGGGGCGGCGGGGGGGCCGGGGGATACGCAGTATTTT.

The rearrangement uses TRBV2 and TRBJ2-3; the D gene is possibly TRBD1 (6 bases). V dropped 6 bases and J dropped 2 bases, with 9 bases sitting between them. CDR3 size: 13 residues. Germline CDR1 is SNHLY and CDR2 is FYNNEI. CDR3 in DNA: TGTGCCAGCAGCGACAGGACCACAGATACGCAGTATTTT. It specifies CASSDRTTDTQYF. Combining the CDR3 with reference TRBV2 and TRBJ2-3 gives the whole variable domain EPEVTQTPSHQVTQMGQEVILRCVPISNHLYFYWYRQILGQKVEFLVSFYNNEISEKSEIFDDQFSVERPDGSNFTLKIRSTKLEDSAMYFCASSDRTTDTQYFGPGTRLTVL.

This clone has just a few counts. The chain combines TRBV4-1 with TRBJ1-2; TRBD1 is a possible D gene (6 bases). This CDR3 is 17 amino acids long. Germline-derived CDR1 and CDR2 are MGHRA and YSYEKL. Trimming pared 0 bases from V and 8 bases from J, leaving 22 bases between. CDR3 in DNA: TGCGCCAGCAGCCAAGACCCCACTCTTGACAGGTTTGAGGGCTACACCTTC. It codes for CASSQDPTLDRFEGYTF.

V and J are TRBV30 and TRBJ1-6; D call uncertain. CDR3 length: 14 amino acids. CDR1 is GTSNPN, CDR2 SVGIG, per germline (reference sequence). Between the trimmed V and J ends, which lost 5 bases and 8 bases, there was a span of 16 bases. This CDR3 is CAWSGGVADSPLHF. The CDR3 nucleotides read TGTGCCTGGTCCGGCGGGGTGGCGGATTCACCCCTCCACTTT.

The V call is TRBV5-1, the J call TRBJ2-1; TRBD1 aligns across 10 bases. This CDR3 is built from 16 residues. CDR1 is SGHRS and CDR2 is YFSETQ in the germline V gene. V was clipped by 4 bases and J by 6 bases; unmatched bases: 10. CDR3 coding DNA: TGCGCCAGCAGCACCAGGGACAGGGGTGGGCGCAATGAGCAGTTCTTC. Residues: CASSTRDRGGRNEQFF.

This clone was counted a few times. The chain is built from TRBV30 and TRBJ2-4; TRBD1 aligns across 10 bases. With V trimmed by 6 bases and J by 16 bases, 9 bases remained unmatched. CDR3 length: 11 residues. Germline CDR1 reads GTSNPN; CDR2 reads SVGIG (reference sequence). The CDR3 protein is CACRDRGGFYF. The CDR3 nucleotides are TGTGCCTGCAGGGACAGGGGTGGGTTCTACTTC.

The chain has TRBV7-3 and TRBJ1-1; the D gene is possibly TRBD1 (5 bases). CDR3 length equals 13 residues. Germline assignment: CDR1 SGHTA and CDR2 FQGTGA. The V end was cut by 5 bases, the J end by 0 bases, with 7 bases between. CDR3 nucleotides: TGTGCCAGCAGCCTACAGGTGAACACTGAAGCTTTCTTT. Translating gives CASSLQVNTEAFF.

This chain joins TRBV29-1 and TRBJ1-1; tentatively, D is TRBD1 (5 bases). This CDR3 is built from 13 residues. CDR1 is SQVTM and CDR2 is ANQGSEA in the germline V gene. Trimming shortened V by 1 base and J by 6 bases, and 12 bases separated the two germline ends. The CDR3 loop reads CSVEVGPGSEAFF. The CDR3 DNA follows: TGCAGCGTTGAAGTGGGGCCGGGCTCTGAAGCTTTCTTT. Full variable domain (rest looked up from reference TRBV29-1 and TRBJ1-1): SAVISQKPSRDICQRGTSLTIQCQVDSQVTMMFWYRQQPGQSLTLIATANQGSEATYESGFVIDKFPISRPNLTFSTLTVSNMSPEDSSIYLCSVEVGPGSEAFFGQGTRLTVV.

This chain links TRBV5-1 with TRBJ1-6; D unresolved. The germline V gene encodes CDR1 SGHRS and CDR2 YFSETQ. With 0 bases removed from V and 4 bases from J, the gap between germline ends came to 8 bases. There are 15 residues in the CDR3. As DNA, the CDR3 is TGCGCCAGCAGCTTGGCCGCGGAATATAATTCACCCCTCCACTTT. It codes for CASSLAAEYNSPLHF.

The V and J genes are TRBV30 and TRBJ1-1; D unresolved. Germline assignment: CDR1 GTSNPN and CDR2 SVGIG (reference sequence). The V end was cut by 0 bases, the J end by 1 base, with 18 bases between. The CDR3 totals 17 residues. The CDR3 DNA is TGTGCCTGGAGTGTACCGTCGGACTGGGCCAAGAACACTGAAGCTTTCTTT. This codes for CAWSVPSDWAKNTEAFF.

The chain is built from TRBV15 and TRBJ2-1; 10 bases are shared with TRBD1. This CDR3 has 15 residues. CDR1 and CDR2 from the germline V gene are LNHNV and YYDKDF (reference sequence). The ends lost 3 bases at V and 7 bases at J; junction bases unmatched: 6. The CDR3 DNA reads TGTGCCACCAGCAGCCCGGGACAGGGGTGGAATGAGCAGTTCTTC. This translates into CATSSPGQGWNEQFF.

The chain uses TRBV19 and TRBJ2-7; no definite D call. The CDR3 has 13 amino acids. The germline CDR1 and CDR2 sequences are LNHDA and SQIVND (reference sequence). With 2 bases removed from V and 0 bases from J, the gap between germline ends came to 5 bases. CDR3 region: CASSISYSYEQYF. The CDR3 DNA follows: TGTGCCAGTAGTATATCCTACTCCTACGAGCAGTACTTC.